The rows below give T cell receptor beta chains drawn from one sample of a study of cytomegalovirus exposure and HLA in healthy donors. Method: immunoSEQ multiplex PCR; TCRdb's copy keeps in-frame clones and lacks some. The repertoire holds roughly 100,000 clones, with around 57% as singletons. The sequenced sample consisted of PBMCs. The receptors come from a human donor in good health. CDR3s include the opening cysteine and the closing phenylalanine or tryptophan. A D gene is named only where the DNA matches it firmly. Clone size appears in some rows only: once, few, many, or a class for an expanded clone.

>TRBJ1-2|TRBV30|TRBD1|-
CAWTGGTEQSNYGYTF
TGTGCCTGGACTGGCGGGACAGAACAATCTAACTATGGCTACACCTTC
>TRBJ2-1|TRBV10-2|-|-
CASSEGRGEQFF
TGCGCCAGCAGTGAGGGGCGGGGTGAGCAGTTCTTC
>TRBJ1-1|TRBV6-1|-|once
CASSELARRVGEAFF
TGTGCCAGCAGTGAATTGGCCCGGAGAGTGGGTGAAGCTTTCTTT
>TRBJ2-1|TRBV27|-|few
CASSFGGGNNEQFF
TGTGCCAGCAGTTTCGGAGGTGGGAACAATGAGCAGTTCTTC
>TRBJ2-2|TRBV27|-|-
CASSLSNPGEAGELFF
TGTGCCAGCAGTTTATCGAACCCGGGAGAGGCCGGGGAGCTGTTTTTT
>TRBJ2-7|TRBV5-1|TRBD2|-
CASSWGGSGGYEQYF
TGCGCCAGCAGCTGGGGGGGTAGCGGAGGCTACGAGCAGTACTTC
>TRBJ1-1|TRBV28|-|-
CASSFQKNTEAFF
TGTGCCAGCAGTTTTCAGAAGAACACTGAAGCTTTCTTT
>TRBJ2-2|TRBV5-4|-|-
CASRSSGTNTGELFF
TGTGCCAGCAGATCGAGCGGTACTAACACCGGGGAGCTGTTTTTT
>TRBJ1-5|TRBV9|TRBD1|-
CASSAGGQGNQPQHF
TGTGCCAGCAGCGCGGGGGGACAGGGCAATCAGCCCCAGCATTTT
>TRBJ2-6|TRBV7-3|-|-
CASSLQGLLSGANVLTF
TGTGCCAGCAGCTTACAGGGCCTCCTCTCTGGGGCCAACGTCCTGACTTTC
>TRBJ2-3|TRBV13|-|-
CASSLGLNGGTPPSDTQYF
TGTGCCAGCAGCTTAGGCCTAAACGGTGGGACACCTCCGTCAGATACGCAGTATTTT
>TRBJ1-2|TRBV5-4|-|-
CASSLLPNYGYTF
TGTGCCAGCAGCTTGCTTCCTAACTATGGCTACACCTTC
>TRBJ2-7|TRBV19|-|-
CASSIRGGGEQYF
TGTGCCAGTAGTATTCGTGGAGGAGGCGAGCAGTACTTC
>TRBJ2-1|TRBV28|-|few
CASSLDEQFF
TGTGCCAGCAGTCTAGATGAGCAGTTCTTC
>TRBJ1-1|TRBV27|TRBD1|-
CASRHRGGTEAFF
TGTGCCAGCAGGCACAGGGGGGGCACTGAAGCTTTCTTT
>TRBJ2-7|TRBV5-1|TRBD1|few
CASSVTGGGVGSYEQYF
TGCGCCAGCAGCGTGACAGGGGGCGGCGTCGGGTCCTACGAGCAGTACTTC
>TRBJ2-1|TRBV11-2|-|-
CASSFDEGFGNEQFF
TGTGCCAGCAGCTTTGATGAGGGATTCGGGAATGAGCAGTTCTTC
>TRBJ2-3|TRBV7-9|-|-
CASSSSDTQYF
TGTGCCAGCAGCTCTTCAGATACGCAGTATTTT
>TRBJ1-4|TRBV4-2|TRBD1|-
CASSQETGTGDEKLFF
TGTGCCAGCAGCCAAGAAACCGGGACAGGGGACGAAAAACTGTTTTTT
>TRBJ2-7|TRBV14|TRBD2|-
CASSHRGGRNEQYF
TGTGCCAGCAGCCACCGAGGCGGGAGGAACGAGCAGTACTTC
>TRBJ1-4|TRBV5-1|-|few
CASSLQATNEKLFF
TGCGCCAGCAGCTTACAGGCAACTAATGAAAAACTGTTTTTT
>TRBJ2-3|TRBV9|TRBD2|few
CASSVAFGRTSGKGTDTQYF
TGTGCCAGCAGCGTAGCGTTCGGAAGGACTAGCGGGAAGGGCACAGATACGCAGTATTTT